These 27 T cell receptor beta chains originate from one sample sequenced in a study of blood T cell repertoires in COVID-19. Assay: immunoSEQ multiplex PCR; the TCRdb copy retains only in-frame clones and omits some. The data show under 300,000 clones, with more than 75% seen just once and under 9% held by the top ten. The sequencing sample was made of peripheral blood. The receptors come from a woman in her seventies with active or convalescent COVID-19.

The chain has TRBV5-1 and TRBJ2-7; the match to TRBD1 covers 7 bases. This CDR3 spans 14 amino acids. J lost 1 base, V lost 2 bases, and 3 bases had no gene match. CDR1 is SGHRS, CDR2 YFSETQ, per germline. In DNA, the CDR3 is TGCGCCAGCAGCTTTACAGGGGATTCCTACGAGCAGTACTTC. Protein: CASSFTGDSYEQYF.

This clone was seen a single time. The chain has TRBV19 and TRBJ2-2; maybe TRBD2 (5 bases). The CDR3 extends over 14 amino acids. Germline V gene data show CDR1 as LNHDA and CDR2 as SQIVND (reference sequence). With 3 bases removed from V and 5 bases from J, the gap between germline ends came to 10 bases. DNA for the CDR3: TGTGCCAGTAGTATCGGGGTTGTAACCGGGGAGCTGTTTTTT. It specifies CASSIGVVTGELFF. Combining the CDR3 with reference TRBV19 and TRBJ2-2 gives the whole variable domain DGGITQSPKYLFRKEGQNVTLSCEQNLNHDAMYWYRQDPGQGLRLIYYSQIVNDFQKGDIAEGYSVSREKKESFPLTVTSAQKNPTAFYLCASSIGVVTGELFFGEGSRLTVL.

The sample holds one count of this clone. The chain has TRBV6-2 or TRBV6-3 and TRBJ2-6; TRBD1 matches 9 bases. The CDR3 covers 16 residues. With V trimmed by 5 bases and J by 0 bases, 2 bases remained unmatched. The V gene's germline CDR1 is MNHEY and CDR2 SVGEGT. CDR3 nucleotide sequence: TGTGCCAGCAGTAACAGGGGGCACTCTGGGGCCAACGTCCTGACTTTC. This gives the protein CASSNRGHSGANVLTF.

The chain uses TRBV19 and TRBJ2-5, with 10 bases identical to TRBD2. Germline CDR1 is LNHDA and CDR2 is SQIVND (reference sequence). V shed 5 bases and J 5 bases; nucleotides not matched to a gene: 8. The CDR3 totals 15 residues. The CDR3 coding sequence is TGTGCCAGTAGTGCAGCGGGGGGGCCTCGGGAGACCCAGTACTTC. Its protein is CASSAAGGPRETQYF.

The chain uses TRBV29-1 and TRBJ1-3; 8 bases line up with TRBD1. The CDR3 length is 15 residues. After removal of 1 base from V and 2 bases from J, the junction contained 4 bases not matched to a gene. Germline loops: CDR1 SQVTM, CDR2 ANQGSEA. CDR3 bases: TGCAGCGTTGAAGGTGGACAGGGTACTGGAAACACCATATATTTT. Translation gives CSVEGGQGTGNTIYF.

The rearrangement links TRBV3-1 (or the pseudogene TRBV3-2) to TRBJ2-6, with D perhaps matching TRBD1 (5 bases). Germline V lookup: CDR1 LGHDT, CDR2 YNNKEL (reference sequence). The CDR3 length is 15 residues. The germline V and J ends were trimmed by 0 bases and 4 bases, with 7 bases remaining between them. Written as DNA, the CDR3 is TGTGCCAGCAGCCAAGACAGGGTAGGGGCCAACGTCCTGACTTTC. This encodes CASSQDRVGANVLTF.

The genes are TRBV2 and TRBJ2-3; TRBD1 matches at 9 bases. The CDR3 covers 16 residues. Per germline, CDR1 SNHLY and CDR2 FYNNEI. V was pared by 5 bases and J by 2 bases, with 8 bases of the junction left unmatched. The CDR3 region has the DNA TGTGCCAGCAGTACCACCGGGACAGGGTACACAGATACGCAGTATTTT. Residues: CASSTTGTGYTDTQYF.

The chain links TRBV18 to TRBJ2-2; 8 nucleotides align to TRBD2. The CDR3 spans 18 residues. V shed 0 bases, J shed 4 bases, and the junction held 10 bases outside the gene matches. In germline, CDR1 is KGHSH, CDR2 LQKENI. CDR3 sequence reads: CASSPPGLGLKVTGELFF. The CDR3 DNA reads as TGTGCCAGCTCACCACCGGGACTAGGGTTGAAGGTCACCGGGGAGCTGTTTTTT. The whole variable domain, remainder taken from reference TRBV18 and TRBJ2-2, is NAGVMQNPRHLVRRRGQEARLRCSPMKGHSHVYWYRQLPEEGLKFMVYLQKENIIDESGMPKERFSAEFPKEGPSILRIQQVVRGDSAAYFCASSPPGLGLKVTGELFFGEGSRLTVL.

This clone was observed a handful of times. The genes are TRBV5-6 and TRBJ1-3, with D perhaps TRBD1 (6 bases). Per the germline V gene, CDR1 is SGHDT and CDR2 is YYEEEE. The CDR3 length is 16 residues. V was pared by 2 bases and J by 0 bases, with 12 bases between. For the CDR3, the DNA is TGTGCCAGCAGCTTCGCAGGGGTCAACTCTGGAAACACCATATATTTT. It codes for CASSFAGVNSGNTIYF.

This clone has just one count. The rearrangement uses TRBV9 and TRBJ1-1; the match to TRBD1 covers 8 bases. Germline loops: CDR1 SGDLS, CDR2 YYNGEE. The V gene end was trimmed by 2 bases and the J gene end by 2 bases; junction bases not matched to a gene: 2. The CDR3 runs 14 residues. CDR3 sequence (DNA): TGTGCCAGCAGCGTTCAGGGGGCTAACACTGAAGCTTTCTTT. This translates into CASSVQGANTEAFF.

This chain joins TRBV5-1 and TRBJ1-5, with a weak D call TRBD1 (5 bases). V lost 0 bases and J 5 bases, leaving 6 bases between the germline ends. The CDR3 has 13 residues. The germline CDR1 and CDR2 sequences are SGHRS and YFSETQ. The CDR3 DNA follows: TGCGCCAGCAGCTTGGCGGGGGATCAGCCCCAGCATTTT. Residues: CASSLAGDQPQHF.

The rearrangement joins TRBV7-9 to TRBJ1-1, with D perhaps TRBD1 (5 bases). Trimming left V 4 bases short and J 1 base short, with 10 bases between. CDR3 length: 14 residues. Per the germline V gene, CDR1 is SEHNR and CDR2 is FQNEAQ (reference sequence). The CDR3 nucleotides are TGTGCCAGCAGCTCCGAGACAGAGAACACTGAAGCTTTCTTT. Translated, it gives CASSSETENTEAFF.

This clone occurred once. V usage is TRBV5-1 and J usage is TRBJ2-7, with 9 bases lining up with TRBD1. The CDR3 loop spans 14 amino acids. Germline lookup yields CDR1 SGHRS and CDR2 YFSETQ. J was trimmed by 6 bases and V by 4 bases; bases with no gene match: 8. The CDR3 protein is CASSLPQGASEQYF. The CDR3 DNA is TGCGCCAGCAGCCTGCCACAGGGGGCCTCCGAGCAGTACTTC.

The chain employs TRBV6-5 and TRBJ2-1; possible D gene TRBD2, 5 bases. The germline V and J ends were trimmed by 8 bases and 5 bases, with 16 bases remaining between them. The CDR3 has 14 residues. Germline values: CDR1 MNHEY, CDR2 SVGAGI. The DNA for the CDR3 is TGTGCCAGCGGAGGAAGCCCCCGGGACAATGAGCAGTTCTTC. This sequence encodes CASGGSPRDNEQFF.

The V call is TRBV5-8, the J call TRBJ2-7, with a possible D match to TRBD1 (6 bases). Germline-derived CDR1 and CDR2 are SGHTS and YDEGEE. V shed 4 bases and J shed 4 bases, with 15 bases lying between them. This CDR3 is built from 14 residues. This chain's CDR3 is CASSRRGHLYEQYF. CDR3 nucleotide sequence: TGTGCCAGCAGCCGCAGGGGCCACCTGTACGAGCAGTACTTC.

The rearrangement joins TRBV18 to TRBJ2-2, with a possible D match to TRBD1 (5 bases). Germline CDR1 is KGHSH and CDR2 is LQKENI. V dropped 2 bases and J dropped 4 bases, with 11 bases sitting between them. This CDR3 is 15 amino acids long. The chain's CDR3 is CASSPAGSTTGELFF. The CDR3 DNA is TGTGCCAGCTCACCAGCAGGGTCGACCACCGGGGAGCTGTTTTTT. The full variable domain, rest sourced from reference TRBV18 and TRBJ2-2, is NAGVMQNPRHLVRRRGQEARLRCSPMKGHSHVYWYRQLPEEGLKFMVYLQKENIIDESGMPKERFSAEFPKEGPSILRIQQVVRGDSAAYFCASSPAGSTTGELFFGEGSRLTVL.

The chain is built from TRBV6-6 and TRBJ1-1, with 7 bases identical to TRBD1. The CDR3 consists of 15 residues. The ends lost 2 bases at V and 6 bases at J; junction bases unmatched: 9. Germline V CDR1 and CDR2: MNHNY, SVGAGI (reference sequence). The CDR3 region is CASSYPRQGVPEAFF. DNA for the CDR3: TGTGCCAGCAGTTACCCCCGACAGGGAGTACCTGAAGCTTTCTTT.

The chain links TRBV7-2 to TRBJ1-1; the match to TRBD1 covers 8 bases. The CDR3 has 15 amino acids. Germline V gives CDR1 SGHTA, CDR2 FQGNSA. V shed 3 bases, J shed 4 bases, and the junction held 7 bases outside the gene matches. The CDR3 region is CASSFTRTGTTEAFF. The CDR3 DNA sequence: TGTGCCAGCAGCTTTACCAGGACAGGGACCACTGAAGCTTTCTTT.

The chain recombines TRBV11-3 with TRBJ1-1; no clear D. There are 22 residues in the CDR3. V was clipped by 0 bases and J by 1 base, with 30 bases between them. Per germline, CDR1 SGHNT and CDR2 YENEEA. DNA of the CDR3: TGTGCCAGCAGCTTAGAAACCCCGGGAGGAGGACGTGTCGACGGCACGAACACTGAAGCTTTCTTT. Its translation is CASSLETPGGGRVDGTNTEAFF.

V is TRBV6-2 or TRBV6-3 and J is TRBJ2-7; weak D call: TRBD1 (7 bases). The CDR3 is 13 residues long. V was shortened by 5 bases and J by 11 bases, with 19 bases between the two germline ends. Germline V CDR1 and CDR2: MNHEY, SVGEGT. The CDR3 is CASSPPGGTEKYF. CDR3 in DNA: TGTGCCAGCAGTCCACCTGGAGGGACAGAGAAGTACTTC.

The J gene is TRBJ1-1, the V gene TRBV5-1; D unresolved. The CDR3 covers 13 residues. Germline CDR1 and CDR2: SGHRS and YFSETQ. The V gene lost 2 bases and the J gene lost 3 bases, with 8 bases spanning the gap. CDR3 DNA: TGCGCCAGCAGCTTACGGTTCGACACTGAAGCTTTCTTT. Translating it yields CASSLRFDTEAFF.

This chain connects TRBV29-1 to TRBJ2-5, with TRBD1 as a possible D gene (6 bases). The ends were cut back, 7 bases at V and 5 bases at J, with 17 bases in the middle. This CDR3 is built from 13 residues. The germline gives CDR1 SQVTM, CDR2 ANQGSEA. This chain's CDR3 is CSGEFAQGETQYF. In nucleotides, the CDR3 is TGCAGCGGAGAGTTTGCTCAGGGGGAGACCCAGTACTTC.

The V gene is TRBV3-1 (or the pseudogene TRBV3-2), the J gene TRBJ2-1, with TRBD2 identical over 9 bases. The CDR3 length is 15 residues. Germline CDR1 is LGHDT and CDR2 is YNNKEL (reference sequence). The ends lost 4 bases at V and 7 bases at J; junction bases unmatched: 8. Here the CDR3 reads CASSPTWTSVNEQFF. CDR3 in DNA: TGTGCCAGCAGCCCTACCTGGACTAGCGTTAATGAGCAGTTCTTC.

The CDR3 DNA follows: TGTGCCAGCAGCCAGGGGACGGGAGGGTATGGCTACACCTTC. It is translated as CASSQGTGGYGYTF. The V and J genes are TRBV3-1 (or the pseudogene TRBV3-2) and TRBJ1-2, with TRBD1 as a possible D gene (5 bases). There are 14 residues in the CDR3. Germline V CDR1 and CDR2: LGHDT, YNNKEL (reference sequence). V lost 3 bases and J 5 bases, leaving 13 bases between the germline ends.

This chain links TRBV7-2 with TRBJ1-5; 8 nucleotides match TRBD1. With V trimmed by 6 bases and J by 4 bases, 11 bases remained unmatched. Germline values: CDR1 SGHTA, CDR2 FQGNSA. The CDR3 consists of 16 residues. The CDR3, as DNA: TGTGCCAGCAGTCCCCAACCCAGGGGGCTAAATCAGCCCCAGCATTTT. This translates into CASSPQPRGLNQPQHF.

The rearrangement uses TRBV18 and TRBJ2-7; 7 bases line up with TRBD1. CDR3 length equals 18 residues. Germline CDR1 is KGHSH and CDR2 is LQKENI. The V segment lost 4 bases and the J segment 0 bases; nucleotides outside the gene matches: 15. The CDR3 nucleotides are TGTGCCAGCTCACGAACCGTTTCGACAGGGCACCACTCCTACGAGCAGTACTTC. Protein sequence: CASSRTVSTGHHSYEQYF.

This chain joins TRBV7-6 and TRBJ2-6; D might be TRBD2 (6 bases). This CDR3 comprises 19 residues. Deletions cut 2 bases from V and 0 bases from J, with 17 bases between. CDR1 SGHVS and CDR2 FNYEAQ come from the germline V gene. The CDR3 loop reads CASSLNLGVGGSGANVLTF. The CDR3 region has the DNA TGTGCCAGCAGCTTAAATCTGGGGGTGGGAGGCTCTGGGGCCAACGTCCTGACTTTC.